This entry concerns a single T cell receptor (beta chain). Authors' processing steps: Estimates of nucleated cell counts were drawn from the amplification of reference gene primers. TCRdb's copy holds only in-frame clones and misses some; the assay was immunoSEQ multiplex PCR. D and trimming were read from the DNA, whereas the V and J calls and clone size are those reported in that table. Among 180,000 or so clones listed, approximately 80% were seen once. These data come from a study of blood T cell repertoires in COVID-19. Study summary: Whether acute or convalescent, the COVID-19 samples came from the United States, Italy and Spain. T cells, B-cell-depleted T cells, or PBMCs supplied cDNA or gDNA.

CDR1 and CDR2 (germline): SGHDN, FVKESK. The trim removed 0 bases at V and 7 bases at J, leaving 5 bases unmatched. The length of the CDR3 is 15 residues. It was during active infection that Seattle patients were enrolled and then longitudinally followed. This chain uses TRBV14 with TRBJ2-1, with TRBD2 matching over 8 bases. The clonotype originates from a woman aged 70 to 79 with COVID-19, enrolled during active disease. Sequenced: peripheral blood. CDR3 sequence reads: CASSQDGTRRNEQFF. The CDR3 DNA reads as TGTGCCAGCAGCCAAGACGGGACTAGACGTAATGAGCAGTTCTTC. Full variable domain (rest looked up from reference TRBV14 and TRBJ2-1): EAGVTQFPSHSVIEKGQTVTLRCDPISGHDNLYWYRRVMGKEIKFLLHFVKESKQDESGMPNNRFLAERTGGTYSTLKVQPAELEDSGVYFCASSQDGTRRNEQFFGPGTRLTVL.